This entry is about one T cell receptor (beta chain). No antigen is known for it. The cDNA came from 5'RACE, which used 10-nucleotide random UMIs. TCRdb re-derived calls from the 5' RACE reads in MiXCR, one entry per CDR3 protein. The table lists 71,000 or so distinct CDR3 sequences, roughly 13% of them singletons. This specimen belongs to a study of neurological immune-mediated disorders. Time point meaning: longitudinal time-point 1 (baseline). Findings and caveats of the study: TCR-beta repertoires seemed private in all groups, with no expanded CDR3 amino acid sequences shared.

Sequencing was done on a sample of PBMCs. The TCR originated in a female donor with HTLV-1-associated myelopathy (HAM/TSP).

The CDR3 is CASTQGSSYEQYF. The CDR3 nucleotides read TGCGCCAGCACCCAGGGGAGTTCCTACGAGCAGTACTTC. This chain links TRBV5-1 with TRBJ2-7; TRBD1 might be the D (6 bases). Per germline, CDR1 SGHRS and CDR2 YFSETQ. V lost 6 bases and J 1 base, leaving 11 bases between the germline ends. The CDR3 length is 13 residues.